The rows below give T cell receptor beta chains drawn from one sample of a study of tissue T cells after allogeneic stem cell transplantation. Produced via immunoSEQ multiplex PCR; TCRdb's table is partial and in-frame only. The table records 6,000 to 6,500 clones, 55% to 75% of them present only once. Sequenced material: tissue from the stomach, taken at autopsy. Receptors originate from a woman between 18 and 55 years old with breast cancer. The conserved cysteine and the conserved F or W are not part of the CDR3 here.

j_gene: TRBJ2-3; len: 10; v_gene: TRBV7-2; CDR3aa: ASSLTPGTQY
j_gene: TRBJ2-5; len: 13; v_gene: TRBV28; CDR3aa: ASTFGSGRGETQY
j_gene: TRBJ2-5; len: 13; v_gene: TRBV6-5; CDR3aa: ASASSAGGPETQY
j_gene: TRBJ2-1; len: 12; v_gene: TRBV14; CDR3aa: ASSLGLGHNEQF
j_gene: TRBJ2-5; len: 13; v_gene: TRBV5-4; CDR3aa: ASSPGTSGAETQY
j_gene: TRBJ2-2; len: 13; v_gene: TRBV24-1; CDR3aa: ATSDREWNTGELF
j_gene: TRBJ2-7; len: 12; v_gene: TRBV4-3; CDR3aa: ASSQGLAGVGQY
j_gene: TRBJ1-5; len: 13; v_gene: TRBV19; CDR3aa: ASSPDTVSNQPQH
j_gene: TRBJ1-2; len: 12; v_gene: TRBV7-2; CDR3aa: ASSLASGGYGYT
j_gene: TRBJ1-5; len: 13; v_gene: TRBV18; CDR3aa: ASSPSGQINQPQH
j_gene: TRBJ2-1; len: 13; v_gene: TRBV6-4; CDR3aa: ASSQLAGGPEEQF
j_gene: TRBJ1-4; len: 12; v_gene: TRBV2; CDR3aa: ASSGDRGTAKLF
j_gene: TRBJ1-2; len: 11; v_gene: TRBV30; CDR3aa: AWTPQVHQGYT
j_gene: TRBJ2-3; len: 13; v_gene: TRBV10-3; CDR3aa: ATRGIGTGADTQY
j_gene: TRBJ2-1; len: 15; v_gene: TRBV11-2; CDR3aa: ASSLVGGTSGYNEQF
j_gene: TRBJ1-2; len: 14; v_gene: TRBV7-9; CDR3aa: ASSSTSGDPFYGYT
j_gene: TRBJ2-7; len: 15; v_gene: TRBV5-8; CDR3aa: ASSSGTGDRGHYEQY
j_gene: TRBJ1-1; len: 10; v_gene: TRBV30; CDR3aa: CSGYMNTEAF
j_gene: TRBJ1-1; len: 12; v_gene: TRBV7-3; CDR3aa: ASSQGGVNTEAF
j_gene: TRBJ2-1; len: 12; v_gene: TRBV6-2/TRBV6-3; CDR3aa: ASSYSSVYNEQF
j_gene: TRBJ2-7; len: 13; v_gene: TRBV18; CDR3aa: ASSPQAGHRYEQY
j_gene: TRBJ1-6; len: 12; v_gene: TRBV6-5; CDR3aa: ASSYQQGNSPLH
j_gene: TRBJ2-1; len: 12; v_gene: TRBV18; CDR3aa: ASSPFLAGNEQF
j_gene: TRBJ1-5; len: 14; v_gene: TRBV7-8; CDR3aa: ASSLGVGGSNQPQH
j_gene: TRBJ1-1; len: 10; v_gene: TRBV5-1; CDR3aa: ASGQGDTEAF
j_gene: TRBJ2-2; len: 11; v_gene: TRBV6-5; CDR3aa: ASRTGFTGELF
j_gene: TRBJ2-3; len: 13; v_gene: TRBV6-5; CDR3aa: ASSLRTWSTDTQY
j_gene: TRBJ1-5; len: 11; v_gene: TRBV25-1; CDR3aa: ASSDSGDQPQH